This T cell receptor beta chain was recorded in a study of blood T cell repertoires in COVID-19. Sequencing was performed with immunoSEQ multiplex PCR; in TCRdb, only in-frame clones are kept and a portion is missing. The sample holds 140,000 or so clones, approximately 86% seen once. CDR3 size: 14 residues. With V trimmed by 5 bases and J by 6 bases, 8 bases remained unmatched. CDR1 and CDR2 (germline): SGHTA, FQGNSA. The source of this sequence is a woman aged 50 to 60 with acute or convalescent COVID-19. The chain joins TRBV7-2 to TRBJ2-3; 7 bases are shared with TRBD1. The material sequenced was peripheral blood. Written as DNA, the CDR3 is TGTGCCAGCAGCATCGGACAGGCCTGGGATACGCAGTATTTT. It encodes CASSIGQAWDTQYF.